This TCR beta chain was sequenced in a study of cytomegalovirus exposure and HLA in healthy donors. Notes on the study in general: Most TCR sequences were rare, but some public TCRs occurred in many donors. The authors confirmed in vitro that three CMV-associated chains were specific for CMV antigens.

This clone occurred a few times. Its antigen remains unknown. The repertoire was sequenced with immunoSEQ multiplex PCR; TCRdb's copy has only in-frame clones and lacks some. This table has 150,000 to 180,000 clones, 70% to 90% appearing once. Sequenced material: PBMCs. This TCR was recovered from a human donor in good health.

CDR3 sequence (DNA): TGTGCCAGCAGCCGCGACAGGGGCTACGCAGGAGATGGCTACACCTTC. Translated, it gives CASSRDRGYAGDGYTF. The V call is TRBV5-4, the J call TRBJ1-2, with 8 bases matching TRBD1. The V segment lost 4 bases and the J segment 6 bases; nucleotides outside the gene matches: 14. CDR1 SGHNT and CDR2 YYREEE come from the germline V gene (reference sequence). CDR3 length equals 16 residues.